The clone carrying this TCR beta chain was observed many times. The CDR3 regions of TCR beta were amplified from RNA transcripts. HTBI primers were the set used in a first-round RT-PCR of the TCR CDR3. MiXCR, applied by TCRdb to the multiplex PCR reads, yields one record per CDR3 protein. The sample has under 350,000 distinct CDR3 sequences, under 25% seen once. V trimming: 1 base; J trimming: 0 bases; junction bases outside the gene matches: 7. The CDR3 is made up of 17 amino acids. This sample stems from a study of T cells in Graves' hyperthyroidism and ophthalmopathy. The chain couples TRBV12-3 or TRBV12-4 to TRBJ2-5; 8 nucleotides agree with TRBD1. Source material: blood. The receptor was derived from a woman aged 50 to 60 with Graves' hyperthyroidism. The CDR3 coding sequence is TGTGCCAGCAGTTTAGGGACAGGGCCTGAGTACCAAGAGACCCAGTACTTC. It yields the protein CASSLGTGPEYQETQYF.